This paragraph reports one T cell receptor (beta chain). Some clones are missing from TCRdb's copy, which holds only in-frame ones; the method was immunoSEQ multiplex PCR. The data show fewer than 25,000 clones, around four fifths seen once. This sample was included in a study of preoperative IRX-2 immunotherapy in early breast cancer. Treatment defined: preoperative locoregional IRX-2 cytokine immunotherapy. Patients received preoperative, locoregional IRX-2 cytokine immunotherapy in a phase Ib study. This CDR3 is 16 amino acids long. The V and J ends lost 5 bases and 2 bases, in that order; junction bases with no gene match: 10.

V and J are TRBV7-1 and TRBJ2-7, with TRBD2 matching 9 bases. TRBV7-1 is recorded as an ORF, its role being uncertain. This sequence originates from a human donor with breast cancer. The sample was lymph node tissue, taken after IRX-2 immunotherapy. The CDR3 loop reads CASSQDEAGGAYEQYF. As DNA, the CDR3 is TGTGCCAGCAGCCAAGATGAGGCGGGAGGGGCCTACGAGCAGTACTTC.